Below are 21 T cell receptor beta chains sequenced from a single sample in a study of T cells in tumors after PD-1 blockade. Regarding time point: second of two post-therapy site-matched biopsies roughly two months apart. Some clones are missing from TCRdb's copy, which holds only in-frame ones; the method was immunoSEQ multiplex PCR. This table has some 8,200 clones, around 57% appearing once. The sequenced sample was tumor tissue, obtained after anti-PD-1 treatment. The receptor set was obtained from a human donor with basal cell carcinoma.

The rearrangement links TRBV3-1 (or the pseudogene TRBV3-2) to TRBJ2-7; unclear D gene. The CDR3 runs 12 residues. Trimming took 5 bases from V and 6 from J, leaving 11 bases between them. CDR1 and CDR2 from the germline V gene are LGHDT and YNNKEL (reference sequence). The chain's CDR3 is CASSAGWSEQYF. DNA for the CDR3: TGTGCCAGCAGCGCCGGGTGGAGCGAGCAGTACTTC.

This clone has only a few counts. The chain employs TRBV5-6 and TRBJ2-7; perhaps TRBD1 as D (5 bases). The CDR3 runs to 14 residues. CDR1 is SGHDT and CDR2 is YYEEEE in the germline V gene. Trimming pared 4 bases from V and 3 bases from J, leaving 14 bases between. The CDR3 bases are TGTGCCAGCAGCCCAAGGACACGGATCTACGAGCAGTACTTC. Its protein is CASSPRTRIYEQYF.

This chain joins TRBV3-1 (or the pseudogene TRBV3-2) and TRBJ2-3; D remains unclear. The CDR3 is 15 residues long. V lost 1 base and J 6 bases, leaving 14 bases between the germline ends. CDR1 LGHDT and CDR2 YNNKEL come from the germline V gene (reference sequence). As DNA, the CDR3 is TGTGCCAGCAGCCAAGGTTTCTATATGTCGGATACGCAGTATTTT. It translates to CASSQGFYMSDTQYF.

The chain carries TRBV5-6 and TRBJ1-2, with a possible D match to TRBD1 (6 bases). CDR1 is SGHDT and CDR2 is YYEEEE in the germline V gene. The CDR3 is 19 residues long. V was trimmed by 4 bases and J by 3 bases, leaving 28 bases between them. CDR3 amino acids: CASSPEGDGVKKVDYGYTF. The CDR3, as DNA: TGTGCCAGCAGCCCGGAGGGGGATGGGGTGAAAAAGGTCGACTATGGCTACACCTTC.

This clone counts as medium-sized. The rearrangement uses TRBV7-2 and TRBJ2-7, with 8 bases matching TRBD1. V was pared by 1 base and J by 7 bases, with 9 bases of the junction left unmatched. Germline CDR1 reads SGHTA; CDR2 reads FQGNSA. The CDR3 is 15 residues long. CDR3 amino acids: CASSLDRTGMREQYF. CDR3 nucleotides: TGTGCCAGCAGCTTAGATAGGACAGGGATGAGGGAGCAGTACTTC.

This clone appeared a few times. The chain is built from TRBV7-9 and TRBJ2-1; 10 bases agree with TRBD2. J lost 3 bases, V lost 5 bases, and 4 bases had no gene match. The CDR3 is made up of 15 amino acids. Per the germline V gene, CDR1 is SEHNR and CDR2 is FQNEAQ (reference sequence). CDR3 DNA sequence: TGTGCCAGCAGCCCCATAGCGGGGGGCTACAATGAGCAGTTCTTC. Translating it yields CASSPIAGGYNEQFF.

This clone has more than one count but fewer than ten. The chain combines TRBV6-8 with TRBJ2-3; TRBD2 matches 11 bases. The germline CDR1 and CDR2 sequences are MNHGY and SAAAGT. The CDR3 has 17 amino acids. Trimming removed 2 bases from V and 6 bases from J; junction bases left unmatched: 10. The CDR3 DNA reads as TGTGCCAGCAGTTACCCCAAGACTAGCGGGGTTATGGATACGCAGTATTTT. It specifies CASSYPKTSGVMDTQYF.

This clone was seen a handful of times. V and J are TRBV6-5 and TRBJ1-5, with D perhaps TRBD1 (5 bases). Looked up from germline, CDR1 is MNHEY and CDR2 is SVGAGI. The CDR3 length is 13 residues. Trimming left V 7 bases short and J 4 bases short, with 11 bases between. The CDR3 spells CASKATANQPQHF. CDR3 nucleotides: TGTGCCAGCAAAGCGACAGCGAATCAGCCCCAGCATTTT.

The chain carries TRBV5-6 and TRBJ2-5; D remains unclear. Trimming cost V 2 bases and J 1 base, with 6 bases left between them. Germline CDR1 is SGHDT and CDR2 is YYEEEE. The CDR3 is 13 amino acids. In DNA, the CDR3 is TGTGCCAGCAGCTTTGTAGCCCAAGAGACCCAGTACTTC. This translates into CASSFVAQETQYF.

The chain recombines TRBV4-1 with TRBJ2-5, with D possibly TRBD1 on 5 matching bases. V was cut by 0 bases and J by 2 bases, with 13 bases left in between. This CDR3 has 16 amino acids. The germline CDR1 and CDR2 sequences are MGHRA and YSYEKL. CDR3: CASSQDIGAFQETQYF. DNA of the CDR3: TGCGCCAGCAGCCAAGATATAGGGGCCTTTCAAGAGACCCAGTACTTC.

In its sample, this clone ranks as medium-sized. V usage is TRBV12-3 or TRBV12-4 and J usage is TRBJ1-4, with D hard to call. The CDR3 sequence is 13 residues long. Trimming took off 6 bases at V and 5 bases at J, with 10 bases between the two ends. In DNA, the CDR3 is TGTGCCAGCAGGGAAGGACCGAATGAAAAACTGTTTTTT. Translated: CASREGPNEKLFF.

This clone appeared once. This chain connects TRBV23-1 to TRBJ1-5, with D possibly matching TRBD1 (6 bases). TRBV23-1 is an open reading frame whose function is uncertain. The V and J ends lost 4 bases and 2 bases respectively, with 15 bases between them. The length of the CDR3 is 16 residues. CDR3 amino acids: CASSPKDRPGNQPQHF. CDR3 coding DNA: TGCGCCAGCAGTCCAAAAGACAGGCCGGGCAATCAGCCCCAGCATTTT.

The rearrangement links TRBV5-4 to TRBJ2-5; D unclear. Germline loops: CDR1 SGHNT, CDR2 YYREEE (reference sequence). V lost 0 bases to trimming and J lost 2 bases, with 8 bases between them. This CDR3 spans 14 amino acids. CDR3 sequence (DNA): TGTGCCAGCAGCTTGGGTGCCAGTCAAGAGACCCAGTACTTC. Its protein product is CASSLGASQETQYF. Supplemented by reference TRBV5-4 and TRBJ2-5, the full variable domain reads ETGVTQSPTHLIKTRGQQVTLRCSSQSGHNTVSWYQQALGQGPQFIFQYYREEENGRGNFPPRFSGLQFPNYSSELNVNALELDDSALYLCASSLGASQETQYFGPGTRLLVL.

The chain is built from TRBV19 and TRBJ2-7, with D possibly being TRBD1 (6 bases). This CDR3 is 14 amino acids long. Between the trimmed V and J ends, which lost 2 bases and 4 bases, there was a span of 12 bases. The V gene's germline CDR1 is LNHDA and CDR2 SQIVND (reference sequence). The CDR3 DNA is TGTGCCAGTAGTATAAAAGGGGGTAGGTACGAGCAGTACTTC. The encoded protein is CASSIKGGRYEQYF.

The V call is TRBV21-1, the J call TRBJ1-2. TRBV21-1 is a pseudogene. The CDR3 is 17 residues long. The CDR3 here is CASSPTDEGRAKYGYTF. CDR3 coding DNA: TGTGCCAGCAGCCCTACAGATGAGGGCAGGGCTAAGTATGGCTACACCTTC.

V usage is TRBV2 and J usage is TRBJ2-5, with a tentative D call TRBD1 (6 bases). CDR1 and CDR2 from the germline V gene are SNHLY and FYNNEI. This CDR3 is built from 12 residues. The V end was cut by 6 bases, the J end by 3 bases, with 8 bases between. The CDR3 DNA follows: TGTGCCAGCAGCTGGGACAAAGAGACCCAGTACTTC. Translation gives CASSWDKETQYF.

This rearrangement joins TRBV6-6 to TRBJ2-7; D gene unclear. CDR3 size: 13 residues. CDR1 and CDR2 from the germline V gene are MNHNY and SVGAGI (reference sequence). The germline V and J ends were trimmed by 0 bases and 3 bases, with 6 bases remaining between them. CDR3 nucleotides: TGTGCCAGCAGTTACTCGCAGGACTACGAGCAGTACTTC. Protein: CASSYSQDYEQYF.

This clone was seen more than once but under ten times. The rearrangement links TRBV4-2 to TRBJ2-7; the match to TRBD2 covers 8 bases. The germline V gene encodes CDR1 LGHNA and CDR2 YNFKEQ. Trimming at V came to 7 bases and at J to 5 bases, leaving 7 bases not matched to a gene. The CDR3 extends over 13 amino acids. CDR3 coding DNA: TGTGCCAGCACGGCGGGGGGTACCAACGAGCAGTACTTC. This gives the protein CASTAGGTNEQYF.

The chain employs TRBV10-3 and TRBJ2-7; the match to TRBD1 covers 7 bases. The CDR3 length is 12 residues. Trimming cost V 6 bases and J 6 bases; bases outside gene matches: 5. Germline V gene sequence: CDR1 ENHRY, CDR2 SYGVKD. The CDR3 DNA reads TGTGCCATCAGCCAGACAGGGTTCGAGCAGTACTTC. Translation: CAISQTGFEQYF.

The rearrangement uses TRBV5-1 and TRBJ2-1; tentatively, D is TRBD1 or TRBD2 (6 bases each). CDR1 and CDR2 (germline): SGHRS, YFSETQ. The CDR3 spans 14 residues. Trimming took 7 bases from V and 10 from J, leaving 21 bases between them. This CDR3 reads CASFPGALGEEQFF. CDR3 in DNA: TGCGCCAGCTTTCCGGGGGCCCTTGGGGAGGAGCAGTTCTTC.

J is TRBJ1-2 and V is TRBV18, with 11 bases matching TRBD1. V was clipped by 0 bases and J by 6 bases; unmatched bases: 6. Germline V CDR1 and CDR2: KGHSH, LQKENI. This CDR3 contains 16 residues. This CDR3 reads CASSPPGTGGEHGYTF. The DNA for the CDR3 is TGTGCCAGCTCACCACCGGGGACAGGGGGTGAGCATGGCTACACCTTC.